These 25 T cell receptor beta chains came from one sample sequenced in a study of read filtering for tumor transcriptome and immune sequencing. The library was built from approximately 400 ng RNA with molecular barcoded adaptors for alpha/delta and beta/gamma chains. One entry per CDR3 protein results from TCRdb running MiXCR on the reads. The sample has under 150,000 distinct CDR3 sequences, about 13% seen once. Sequences were obtained from a population of CD138-negative cells sorted from bone marrow. The receptor set was obtained from a donor at least 40 years old with multiple myeloma.

Many counts were recorded for this clonotype. The genes are TRBV2 and TRBJ2-7; 14 bases are a match to TRBD2. This CDR3 comprises 18 residues. Germline V gene lookup returns CDR1 SNHLY and CDR2 FYNNEI. After removal of 3 bases from V and 2 bases from J, the junction contained 9 bases not matched to a gene. The CDR3 is CASSDMGLAGVAAYEQYF. The DNA for the CDR3 is TGTGCCAGCAGTGATATGGGACTAGCGGGAGTGGCGGCCTACGAGCAGTACTTC.

This clonotype was observed at least ten times. V usage is TRBV7-9 and J usage is TRBJ2-1; TRBD2 matches 9 bases. The CDR3 is made up of 15 amino acids. V was clipped by 1 base and J by 9 bases; unmatched bases: 7. Germline CDR1 reads SEHNR; CDR2 reads FQNEAQ (reference sequence). CDR3 nucleotide sequence: TGTGCCAGCAGCTTAGGGGGACTAGCCGAGGGTGAGCAGTTCTTC. Translation gives CASSLGGLAEGEQFF. Together with reference TRBV7-9 and TRBJ2-1, the CDR3 gives the full variable domain: DTGVSQNPRHKITKRGQNVTFRCDPISEHNRLYWYRQTLGQGPEFLTYFQNEAQLEKSRLLSDRFSAERPKGSFSTLEIQRTEQGDSAMYLCASSLGGLAEGEQFFGPGTRLTVL.

The chain recombines TRBV7-9 with TRBJ2-5; no clear D gene. The CDR3 extends over 14 amino acids. Germline V CDR1 and CDR2: SEHNR, FQNEAQ (reference sequence). Trimming shortened V by 6 bases and J by 4 bases, and 15 bases separated the two germline ends. The CDR3 loop reads CASRPYSPRETQYF. The DNA of the CDR3 is TGTGCCAGCAGACCATACAGCCCCCGAGAGACCCAGTACTTC.

This clonotype was observed many times. V is TRBV4-1 and J is TRBJ2-2; 7 nucleotides agree with TRBD1. This CDR3 is built from 15 residues. J was trimmed by 4 bases and V by 0 bases; bases with no gene match: 2. CDR1 and CDR2 (germline): MGHRA, YSYEKL. The CDR3 DNA reads TGCGCCAGCAGCCAAGAGACAGGGACCACCGGGGAGCTGTTTTTT. Its translation: CASSQETGTTGELFF.

The V call is TRBV7-9, the J call TRBJ1-1, with D hard to call. The CDR3 is 14 residues long. Between the trimmed V and J ends, which lost 7 bases and 7 bases, there was a span of 19 bases. Germline V lookup: CDR1 SEHNR, CDR2 FQNEAQ (reference sequence). In nucleotides, the CDR3 is TGTGCCAGCACCAAGGGCGAACAAGTGTATGAAGCTTTCTTT. The encoded protein is CASTKGEQVYEAFF.

The table lists this clonotype with many counts. The CDR3, as DNA: TGTGCCAGCAGTTACTCGATATATAGTTTCCACGAGCAGTACTTC. Encoded protein: CASSYSIYSFHEQYF. The chain joins TRBV6-5 to TRBJ2-7; D remains ambiguous. This CDR3 region has 15 residues. The germline V gene encodes CDR1 MNHEY and CDR2 SVGAGI. V was clipped by 0 bases and J by 5 bases, with 14 bases between them.

V and J are TRBV11-2 and TRBJ2-2, with 12 bases identical to TRBD2. The CDR3 sequence is 17 residues long. Losses at the gene ends were 1 base for V and 6 bases for J; bases not matched to a gene: 6. Germline CDR1 SGHAT, CDR2 FQNNGV. DNA for the CDR3: TGTGCCAGCAGCTTAGTATGGACTAGCGGGGTCGCCGGGGAGCTGTTTTTT. Translated, it gives CASSLVWTSGVAGELFF. The variable domain in full, with the rest retrieved from reference TRBV11-2 and TRBJ2-2, is EAGVAQSPRYKIIEKRQSVAFWCNPISGHATLYWYQQILGQGPKLLIQFQNNGVVDDSQLPKDRFSAERLKGVDSTLKIQPAKLEDSAVYLCASSLVWTSGVAGELFFGEGSRLTVL.

About this clonotype: With a much larger clone just one base away, this may be a read error. The chain joins TRBV5-6 to TRBJ1-1; D gene unclear. CDR1 is SGHDT and CDR2 is YYEEEE in the germline V gene. The length of the CDR3 is 14 residues. Trimming shortened V by 4 bases and J by 4 bases, and 14 bases separated the two germline ends. This CDR3 is CASSRLLILTEAFF. DNA of the CDR3: TGTGCCAGCAGCCGTCTGTTGATCCTCACTGAAGCTTTCTTT.

This clonotype has at least ten counts. The chain uses TRBV6-6 and TRBJ2-3; D is unresolved. Trimming stripped 4 bases from V and 4 bases from J, with 12 bases between. The CDR3 spans 14 residues. CDR1 and CDR2 (germline): MNHNY, SVGAGI (reference sequence). The CDR3 DNA is TGTGCCAGCAGTTCCTCTTCTTCCGCAGATACGCAGTATTTT. Translating gives CASSSSSSADTQYF.

This clonotype was observed a handful of times. The chain combines TRBV29-1 with TRBJ1-1; the match to TRBD1 covers 11 bases. The ends lost 0 bases at V and 7 bases at J; junction bases unmatched: 4. In germline, CDR1 is SQVTM, CDR2 ANQGSEA. The CDR3 length is 14 residues. CDR3 region: CSVEEGQGGDEAFF. Written as DNA, the CDR3 is TGCAGCGTTGAAGAGGGACAGGGGGGTGATGAAGCTTTCTTT.

On this clonotype itself: No conserved phenylalanine or tryptophan ends this CDR3, so it is likely a read error. No DNA is shown, since the ends of the CDR3 on it are uncertain; the CDR3 is the one TCRdb lists. This chain uses TRBV27 with TRBJ2-1; TRBD2 is taken as the D call from the table, unchecked against the DNA. The CDR3 is 14 residues long, ends included. In germline, CDR1 is MNHEY, CDR2 SMNVEV (reference sequence). Here the CDR3 reads CASSLLAGGNEQLL.

This clonotype was detected ten times or more. The V gene is TRBV10-3, the J gene TRBJ2-1; 9 nucleotides line up with TRBD2. Germline CDR1 is ENHRY and CDR2 is SYGVKD. The CDR3 spans 17 residues. V was clipped by 3 bases and J by 2 bases; unmatched bases: 8. The CDR3 DNA reads as TGTGCCATCAGTGATAATCCTAGCGGGGCAACCTACAATGAGCAGTTCTTC. Its protein is CAISDNPSGATYNEQFF.

The chain is built from TRBV11-2 and TRBJ1-1; D possibly corresponds to TRBD1 (6 bases). There are 16 residues in the CDR3. V gave up 4 bases and J gave up 11 bases, with 26 bases separating them. Germline lookup yields CDR1 SGHAT and CDR2 FQNNGV. CDR3 protein: CASSSRPRGVDLDAFF. In DNA form, the CDR3 reads TGTGCCAGCAGCTCCCGGCCGAGGGGGGTTGATTTGGACGCTTTCTTT.

In this sample, this clonotype turned up once. CDR3 amino acids: CASSLVGFLGTQYF. The CDR3 region has the DNA TGTGCCAGCAGTTTAGTGGGATTTCTTGGGACGCAGTATTTT. This chain links TRBV12-3 or TRBV12-4 with TRBJ2-3; D not certain. This CDR3 comprises 14 residues. With 1 base removed from V and 9 bases from J, the gap between germline ends came to 14 bases.

This clonotype was counted at least ten times. The V call is TRBV20-1, the J call TRBJ1-5, with 9 bases lining up with TRBD1. The CDR3 runs to 17 residues. Germline CDR1 reads DFQATT; CDR2 reads SNEGSKA (reference sequence). The J segment lost 4 bases and the V segment lost 1 base, leaving 11 bases of the junction unmatched. The CDR3 sequence is CSARVAGQGGKNQPQHF. The CDR3 DNA follows: TGCAGTGCTAGAGTTGCGGGACAGGGTGGTAAGAATCAGCCCCAGCATTTT.

This clonotype was seen repeatedly, ten times or more. The chain uses TRBV6-5 and TRBJ2-7, with D perhaps matching TRBD2 (6 bases). Per the germline V gene, CDR1 is MNHEY and CDR2 is SVGAGI. This CDR3 has 13 residues. The V gene lost 0 bases and the J gene lost 7 bases, with 10 bases spanning the gap. CDR3 residues: CASSYSQGGEQYF. In DNA, the CDR3 is TGTGCCAGCAGTTACTCCCAGGGAGGAGAGCAGTACTTC.

The sample holds many counts of this clonotype. The V and J genes are TRBV3-1 and TRBJ2-1, with D hard to call. The CDR3 contains 15 residues. Germline CDR1 is LGHDT and CDR2 is YNNKEL (reference sequence). Trimming stripped 1 base from V and 5 bases from J, with 12 bases between. CDR3 bases: TGTGCCAGCAGCCAAGGGGGTAGTAGGAACAATGAGCAGTTCTTC. As protein: CASSQGGSRNNEQFF.

In its sample, this clonotype was seen many times. This chain uses TRBV6-1 with TRBJ2-1, with D perhaps TRBD1 or TRBD2 (5 bases each). The V end was cut by 2 bases, the J end by 9 bases, with 8 bases between. Germline V lookup: CDR1 MNHNS, CDR2 SASEGT. The CDR3 loop spans 12 amino acids. The CDR3 DNA is TGTGCCAGCAGTGAACTGGGGGTTGAGCAGTTCTTC. It is translated as CASSELGVEQFF.

In this sample, this clonotype turned up many times. This chain joins TRBV5-1 and TRBJ2-1, with 8 bases aligning to TRBD2. V lost 4 bases to trimming and J lost 9 bases; unmatched junction nucleotides: 12. Germline CDR1 reads SGHRS; CDR2 reads YFSETQ. The CDR3 spans 15 residues. This chain's CDR3 is CASSPAAGREGEQFF. The CDR3 nucleotides read TGCGCCAGCAGCCCCGCTGCCGGGAGGGAGGGTGAGCAGTTCTTC.

In this sample, this clonotype turned up many times. This chain uses TRBV12-3 or TRBV12-4 with TRBJ2-2; 11 bases align to TRBD1. The CDR3 covers 15 residues. Trimming removed 5 bases from V and 6 bases from J; junction bases left unmatched: 5. This CDR3 is CASSASGQGAGELFF. CDR3 nucleotides: TGTGCCAGCAGTGCCTCGGGACAGGGGGCCGGGGAGCTGTTTTTT.

This clonotype was seen at least ten times. The chain combines TRBV11-3 with TRBJ1-1, with D possibly being TRBD1 (5 bases). Trimming took 4 bases from V and 3 from J, leaving 15 bases between them. The CDR3 has 15 residues. Germline loops: CDR1 SGHNT, CDR2 YENEEA. CDR3 residues: CASSSGRGMHTEAFF. The CDR3 bases are TGTGCCAGCAGCTCCGGGAGGGGAATGCACACTGAAGCTTTCTTT.

This clonotype was recorded many times. V is TRBV18 and J is TRBJ2-1, with D possibly matching TRBD2 (6 bases). The V and J ends lost 8 bases and 12 bases respectively, with 20 bases between them. The germline CDR1 and CDR2 sequences are KGHSH and LQKENI. This CDR3 has 13 residues. The CDR3 DNA follows: TGTGCCAGCGGCACCGGGACTTCTCCCCCGCAGTTCTTC. This translates into CASGTGTSPPQFF.

This rearrangement joins TRBV29-1 to TRBJ2-7; D is possibly TRBD1 (5 bases). The V gene lost 7 bases and the J gene lost 3 bases, with 19 bases spanning the gap. Germline assignment: CDR1 SQVTM and CDR2 ANQGSEA. The CDR3 has 14 amino acids. In DNA form, the CDR3 reads TGCAGCGCCAGGGCGGACGAAGGGCACTACGAGCAGTACTTC. It is translated as CSARADEGHYEQYF.

At least ten counts were recorded for this clonotype. V and J are TRBV20-1 and TRBJ2-7, with 7 bases identical to TRBD2. The V gene's germline CDR1 is DFQATT and CDR2 SNEGSKA (reference sequence). J was trimmed by 6 bases and V by 0 bases; bases with no gene match: 11. This CDR3 has 15 amino acids. CDR3 protein: CSARDLGGRVGEQYF. DNA of the CDR3: TGCAGTGCTAGAGATTTAGGCGGGAGAGTTGGCGAGCAGTACTTC.

This clonotype occurred a few times. This may come from a read error, since a much larger clone is one base off. The chain carries TRBV29-1 and TRBJ2-7; possible D gene TRBD1, 7 bases. The CDR3 spans 15 residues. CDR1 and CDR2 (germline): SQVTM, ANQGSEA. The CDR3 is CSVRSGSQGGYERYF. The CDR3 DNA reads TGCAGCGTCCGATCTGGGAGCCAGGGGGGTTACGAGCGGTACTTC.